What follows is one T cell receptor beta chain and its context. Antigen: not known. This entry is derived from a study of shared clonotypes between healthy human individuals. Study-level background: Each donor's CD4 naive and CD4 memory cells filled three plates apiece, CD8 naive two, and CD8 memory one.

Per the germline V gene, CDR1 is SGHDN and CDR2 is FVKESK. The V and J ends lost 4 bases and 4 bases respectively, with 10 bases between them. The CDR3 runs to 14 residues. Methods used by the authors: As immunoSEQ supplied junction-only sequences (without quality scores), filtering differed. Sequencing used immunoSEQ multiplex PCR; TCRdb keeps in-frame clones, though not all of them. From that table come the V and J calls and clone size; the DNA was used to work out D and trimming. Here the sample spans millions of clones, 85% to 95% being singletons. Study outcomes and limitations: Approximately 5% of naive CD4 clonotypes were shared across a few donors.

The sample consisted of naive CD4+ T cells from PBMCs. The subset here: CD45RA+ positively selected. This receptor was taken from a man younger than 35 in good health. Some clones in this sample may be carry-over from other donors' samples. The chain carries TRBV14 and TRBJ1-4, with TRBD1 as a possible D gene (5 bases). CDR3 amino acids: CASSRGSFNEKLFF. For the CDR3, the DNA is TGTGCCAGCAGCCGGGGCTCGTTTAATGAAAAACTGTTTTTT.